The 18 T cell receptor beta chains given below trace back to one sample, sequenced in a study of CD8 T cells in Susac syndrome. A quantity of about 0.5 to 1 ug RNA underwent reverse transcription using random hexamers. TCRdb analysed the immunoSEQ multiplex PCR reads with MiXCR anew, one entry per CDR3 protein. The sample consists of roughly 130,000 distinct CDR3 sequences, about 94% of them appearing once. The sequencing sample was made of CD4+ T cells from PBMCs. These receptors were collected from a human donor with multiple sclerosis.

In DNA, the CDR3 is TGTGCCAGTAGTCAGGCCCGGGACGGCGAGCAGTACTTC. Amino acids: CASSQARDGEQYF. V and J are TRBV19 and TRBJ2-7, with D perhaps assigned TRBD1 or TRBD2 (5 bases each). CDR1 is LNHDA, CDR2 SQIVND, per germline (reference sequence). Deletions cut 5 bases from V and 6 bases from J, with 14 bases between. The CDR3 runs 13 residues.

This clonotype was seen once. The chain couples TRBV4-3 to TRBJ1-4; TRBD1 agrees at 9 bases. The junction had 7 bases not matched to a gene; V was cut back by 0 bases and J by 8 bases. The CDR3 covers 16 residues. Germline lookup yields CDR1 LGHNA and CDR2 YSLEER. CDR3 nucleotides: TGCGCCAGCAGCCAAGAGGGACAGGGTTCGGAAGAAAAACTGTTTTTT. It specifies CASSQEGQGSEEKLFF.

The chain is built from TRBV30 and TRBJ2-2; D not resolved. V was pared by 4 bases and J by 6 bases, with 6 bases between. The germline V gene encodes CDR1 GTSNPN and CDR2 SVGIG (reference sequence). The CDR3 is 11 amino acids. The CDR3 protein is CAWNGAGELFF. The CDR3, as DNA: TGTGCCTGGAATGGCGCCGGGGAGCTGTTTTTT. Supplemented by reference TRBV30 and TRBJ2-2, the full variable domain reads SQTIHQWPATLVQPVGSPLSLECTVEGTSNPNLYWYRQAAGRGLQLLFYSVGIGQISSEVPQNLSASRPQDRQFILSSKKLLLSDSGFYLCAWNGAGELFFGEGSRLTVL.

This clonotype was detected once. The gene calls are TRBV12-3 or TRBV12-4 and TRBJ2-2; 10 bases map to TRBD2. J was trimmed by 4 bases and V by 6 bases; bases with no gene match: 8. CDR3 length: 16 residues. The CDR3 sequence is CASSSGLAARTGELFF. CDR3 nucleotide sequence: TGTGCCAGCAGCTCCGGACTAGCGGCTCGCACCGGGGAGCTGTTTTTT.

The chain carries TRBV6-5 and TRBJ2-7; 7 bases fit TRBD2. The CDR3 contains 16 residues. Germline CDR1 MNHEY, CDR2 SVGAGI. V dropped 0 bases and J dropped 3; count of bases not matched to a gene: 8. CDR3 DNA: TGTGCCAGCAGTTACTCAACCACGGGGGGTTACTACGAGCAGTACTTC. Amino acid sequence: CASSYSTTGGYYEQYF.

The chain employs TRBV10-2 and TRBJ2-5; D may be TRBD1 or TRBD2 (7 bases each). The CDR3 has 14 amino acids. Per germline, CDR1 WSHSY and CDR2 SAAADI. The V gene lost 11 bases and the J gene lost 3 bases, with 19 bases spanning the gap. The CDR3 sequence: CAAWEGAMEETQYF. CDR3 nucleotides: TGCGCCGCATGGGAGGGGGCGATGGAAGAGACCCAGTACTTC.

This chain connects TRBV6-5 to TRBJ2-7; D gene uncertain. The CDR3 loop spans 14 amino acids. CDR1 and CDR2 from the germline V gene are MNHEY and SVGAGI. Deletions cut 4 bases from V and 3 bases from J, with 13 bases between. CDR3 nucleotides: TGTGCCAGCAGTTCAACGGGTGGCCACTACGAGCAGTACTTC. Protein: CASSSTGGHYEQYF.

The chain employs TRBV20-1 and TRBJ2-7; 9 bases line up with TRBD2. CDR1 DFQATT and CDR2 SNEGSKA come from the germline V gene (reference sequence). The V and J ends lost 1 base and 0 bases, in that order; junction bases with no gene match: 16. There are 19 residues in the CDR3. In DNA, the CDR3 is TGCAGTGCTAGAGGGAGGGGGATCTGGGGACTAGCAGACTCCTACGAGCAGTACTTC. Its translation is CSARGRGIWGLADSYEQYF.

This chain links TRBV6-5 with TRBJ1-2; possibly TRBD1 for D (5 bases). This CDR3 region has 15 residues. The germline gives CDR1 MNHEY, CDR2 SVGAGI. V gave up 6 bases and J gave up 1 base, with 15 bases separating them. In nucleotides, the CDR3 is TGTGCCAGCAGCCGGGCCGGGGGTAGTAACTATGGCTACACCTTC. Amino acids: CASSRAGGSNYGYTF.

The chain carries TRBV5-5 and TRBJ2-7; D is perhaps TRBD2 (5 bases). V was pared by 4 bases and J by 6 bases, with 20 bases between. The CDR3 runs 15 residues. Germline lookup yields CDR1 SGHKS and CDR2 YYEKEE (reference sequence). The CDR3 region has the DNA TGTGCCAGCAGCCTGGCGAGGGCGGCGGACGGCGAGCAGTACTTC. Translating gives CASSLARAADGEQYF.

This clonotype has a single count. The chain has TRBV5-4 and TRBJ2-3; 9 bases line up with TRBD2. Trimming at V came to 4 bases and at J to 0 bases, leaving 6 bases not matched to a gene. The CDR3 covers 16 residues. Germline CDR1 and CDR2: SGHNT and YYREEE (reference sequence). CDR3 in DNA: TGTGCCAGCAGCGCCGGACTAGCGTCTAGCACAGATACGCAGTATTTT. As protein: CASSAGLASSTDTQYF.

The V call is TRBV12-3 or TRBV12-4, the J call TRBJ1-5, with D unclear. The ends were cut back, 7 bases at V and 4 bases at J, with 11 bases in the middle. This CDR3 is built from 13 residues. As DNA, the CDR3 is TGTGCCAGCACTCAATCTTTGAATCAGCCCCAGCATTTT. Translating it yields CASTQSLNQPQHF.

V is TRBV20-1 and J is TRBJ2-1; 11 nucleotides line up with TRBD2. There are 15 residues in the CDR3. Germline values: CDR1 DFQATT, CDR2 SNEGSKA (reference sequence). The junction had 10 bases not matched to a gene; V was cut back by 5 bases and J by 7 bases. The DNA of the CDR3 is TGCAGTGCTGGAATAGCGGGAGGGCCGAGTAATGAGCAGTTCTTC. Protein product: CSAGIAGGPSNEQFF.

The chain couples TRBV12-3 or TRBV12-4 to TRBJ2-1, with 7 positions matching TRBD2. This CDR3 comprises 14 residues. Trimming removed 5 bases from V and 9 bases from J; junction bases left unmatched: 10. The CDR3 sequence is CASSPGLGPGEQFF. The CDR3 DNA is TGTGCCAGCAGTCCTGGACTAGGTCCGGGTGAGCAGTTCTTC.

This chain joins TRBV5-1 and TRBJ1-1; no firm D call. Germline assignment: CDR1 SGHRS and CDR2 YFSETQ. The CDR3 contains 14 residues. V was trimmed by 1 base and J by 1 base, leaving 8 bases between them. The CDR3 loop is CASSLNQRNTEAFF. The DNA for the CDR3 is TGCGCCAGCAGCTTGAACCAACGGAACACTGAAGCTTTCTTT.

The rearrangement links TRBV4-2 to TRBJ2-3; D possibly uses TRBD1 or TRBD2 (5 bases each). The germline V and J ends were trimmed by 7 bases and 2 bases, with 16 bases remaining between them. The CDR3 has 15 residues. Germline CDR1 and CDR2: LGHNA and YNFKEQ. The CDR3 protein is CASMRSGAYTDTQYF. CDR3 coding DNA: TGTGCCAGCATGAGGTCCGGGGCCTACACAGATACGCAGTATTTT.

The rearrangement links TRBV10-3 to TRBJ1-1, with D possibly matching TRBD1 (5 bases). The CDR3 covers 14 residues. CDR1 is ENHRY, CDR2 SYGVKD, per germline. The V end was cut by 7 bases, the J end by 5 bases, with 17 bases between. CDR3: CAITSRGEGTEAFF. The CDR3 DNA sequence: TGTGCCATCACTTCGAGGGGTGAGGGGACTGAAGCTTTCTTT.

The chain employs TRBV29-1 and TRBJ1-1; maybe TRBD1 (5 bases). Trimming took off 5 bases at V and 1 base at J, with 5 bases between the two ends. Germline-derived CDR1 and CDR2 are SQVTM and ANQGSEA. This CDR3 region has 11 residues. The CDR3 region is CSVRGNTEAFF. The CDR3 DNA follows: TGCAGCGTTAGGGGGAACACTGAAGCTTTCTTT.